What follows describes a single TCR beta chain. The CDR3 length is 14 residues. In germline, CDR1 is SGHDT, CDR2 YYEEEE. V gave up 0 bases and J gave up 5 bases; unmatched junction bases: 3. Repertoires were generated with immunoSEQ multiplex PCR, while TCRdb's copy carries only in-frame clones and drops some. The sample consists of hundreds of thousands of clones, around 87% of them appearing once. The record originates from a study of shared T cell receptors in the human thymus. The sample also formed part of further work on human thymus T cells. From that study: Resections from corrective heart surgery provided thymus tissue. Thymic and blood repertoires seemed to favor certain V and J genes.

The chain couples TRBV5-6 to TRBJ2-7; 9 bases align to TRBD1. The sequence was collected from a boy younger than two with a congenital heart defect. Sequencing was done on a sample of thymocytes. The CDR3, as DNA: TGTGCCAGCAGCTTGGGGGACAGGGCAGACGAGCAGTACTTC. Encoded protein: CASSLGDRADEQYF.